These 11 T cell receptor beta chains were all obtained from the same sample, sequenced in a study of blood T cell repertoires in COVID-19. The data were produced by immunoSEQ multiplex PCR, yet TCRdb's version contains in-frame clones alone and is incomplete. The table records some 250,000 clones, about four fifths of them present only once. The sequencing input was peripheral blood. The receptors were gathered from a woman between 18 and 30 years old with acute or convalescent COVID-19.

The chain is built from TRBV27 and TRBJ1-2, with 10 positions matching TRBD1. The V gene's germline CDR1 is MNHEY and CDR2 SMNVEV (reference sequence). The ends lost 4 bases at V and 5 bases at J; junction bases unmatched: 10. This CDR3 comprises 16 residues. The CDR3 DNA follows: TGTGCCAGCAGTTCCACCGGGACAGGGGTCTGGTATGGCTACACCTTC. This codes for CASSSTGTGVWYGYTF.

This chain joins TRBV14 and TRBJ1-2; tentatively, D is TRBD1 (5 bases). The germline V gene encodes CDR1 SGHDN and CDR2 FVKESK. The CDR3 has 13 amino acids. Trimming cost V 2 bases and J 8 bases, with 12 bases left between them. CDR3 protein: CASSQPGWRGYTF. The CDR3 region has the DNA TGTGCCAGCAGCCAACCAGGGTGGAGAGGCTACACCTTC.

The genes are TRBV27 and TRBJ2-1, with D unclear. Germline assignment: CDR1 MNHEY and CDR2 SMNVEV (reference sequence). The V end was cut by 1 base, the J end by 6 bases, with 10 bases between. CDR3 length: 14 residues. In DNA form, the CDR3 reads TGTGCCAGCAGTTTATTTCTTGTCGGCAATGAGCAGTTCTTC. Its translation: CASSLFLVGNEQFF.

The chain couples TRBV30 to TRBJ2-2, with D tentatively TRBD2 (5 bases). The CDR3 loop spans 12 amino acids. V dropped 6 bases and J dropped 1 base, with 6 bases sitting between them. From germline, CDR1 is GTSNPN and CDR2 SVGIG (reference sequence). The CDR3 DNA is TGTGCCTGCCGGGGGAACACCGGGGAGCTGTTTTTT. This encodes CACRGNTGELFF. Variable domain in full (rest from reference TRBV30 and TRBJ2-2): SQTIHQWPATLVQPVGSPLSLECTVEGTSNPNLYWYRQAAGRGLQLLFYSVGIGQISSEVPQNLSASRPQDRQFILSSKKLLLSDSGFYLCACRGNTGELFFGEGSRLTVL.

This chain joins TRBV19 and TRBJ2-7; TRBD1 matches at 10 bases. The CDR3 runs 14 residues. V lost 9 bases to trimming and J lost 6 bases; unmatched junction nucleotides: 11. Germline values: CDR1 LNHDA, CDR2 SQIVND (reference sequence). CDR3 DNA: TGTGCCAGCAATTCGGGACAGGGGATTGTCGAGCAGTACTTC. The encoded protein is CASNSGQGIVEQYF.

In this sample, this clone turned up once. V and J are TRBV18 and TRBJ2-5; D remains unclear. CDR3 length equals 12 residues. Trimming pared 0 bases from V and 7 bases from J, leaving 6 bases between. Germline V CDR1 and CDR2: KGHSH, LQKENI. The CDR3 bases are TGTGCCAGCTCACCACCGTCGGGGACCCAGTACTTC. It codes for CASSPPSGTQYF.

This clone was seen more than once but under ten times. The rearrangement joins TRBV28 to TRBJ2-7, with 10 bases matching TRBD1. This CDR3 region has 15 residues. Germline values: CDR1 MDHEN, CDR2 SYDVKM. J lost 5 bases, V lost 2 bases, and 6 bases had no gene match. In nucleotides, the CDR3 is TGTGCCAGCAGTTTACCCGGGACAGGGGCCCACGAGCAGTACTTC. Its protein product is CASSLPGTGAHEQYF.

V is TRBV19 and J is TRBJ2-1, with TRBD2 identical over 15 bases. J lost 2 bases, V lost 7 bases, and 15 bases had no gene match. CDR3 size: 20 residues. Germline V gene sequence: CDR1 LNHDA, CDR2 SQIVND (reference sequence). In nucleotides, the CDR3 is TGTGCCAGTATCGCCCCTCCCGGGACTAGCGGGAGGAGCCCCTACAATGAGCAGTTCTTC. Translated, it gives CASIAPPGTSGRSPYNEQFF.

This clone has just one count. The chain combines TRBV3-1 (or the pseudogene TRBV3-2) with TRBJ2-1, with a tentative D call TRBD2 (5 bases). CDR1 and CDR2 from the germline V gene are LGHDT and YNNKEL (reference sequence). The CDR3 contains 15 residues. The V end was cut by 1 base, the J end by 4 bases, with 11 bases between. The DNA for the CDR3 is TGTGCCAGCAGCCAAGCCCCAGGCGGGTACAATGAGCAGTTCTTC. Protein product: CASSQAPGGYNEQFF.

The chain employs TRBV27 and TRBJ2-2; 14 nucleotides align to TRBD2. The CDR3 contains 17 residues. The germline V gene has CDR1 MNHEY and CDR2 SMNVEV (reference sequence). Unmatched junction bases numbered 7, after V lost 5 bases and J lost 5 bases. In DNA form, the CDR3 reads TGTGCCAGCAGTCTTGGACTAGCGGGGGGCAGAACCGGGGAGCTGTTTTTT. It translates to CASSLGLAGGRTGELFF.

This rearrangement joins TRBV21-1 to TRBJ2-1; whether TRBD2, the table's D call, matches the DNA was not checked. TRBV21-1 is a listed pseudogene. This CDR3 is 22 amino acids long. This CDR3 is CASSRKLRGRGPYPNSYNEQFF. In DNA, the CDR3 is TGTGCCAGCAGCCGAAAGTTGCGGGGGAGGGGTCCTTATCCGAACTCCTACAATGAGCAGTTCTTC.